The entry below describes one T cell receptor beta chain. The data stem from a study of T cells in Graves' hyperthyroidism and ophthalmopathy. Researchers took RNA transcripts and amplified the TCR beta CDR3 regions from them. The HTBI set primed first-round TCR CDR3 RT-PCR. TCRdb used MiXCR to reprocess the multiplex PCR reads, holding one entry per CDR3 protein. The sample shows 750,000 to 950,000 distinct CDR3 sequences, 38% of them seen only once. Looked up from germline, CDR1 is MNHEY and CDR2 is SMNVEV (reference sequence). The CDR3 is made up of 14 amino acids. V lost 0 bases and J lost 5, with 10 bases in between.

The V gene is TRBV27, the J gene TRBJ1-1, with D uncertain. The sample comprised blood. The clonotype was recovered from a man between 18 and 35 years old with Graves' hyperthyroidism. This chain's CDR3 is CASSLSGWETEAFF. As DNA, the CDR3 is TGTGCCAGCAGTTTATCGGGCTGGGAAACTGAAGCTTTCTTT.